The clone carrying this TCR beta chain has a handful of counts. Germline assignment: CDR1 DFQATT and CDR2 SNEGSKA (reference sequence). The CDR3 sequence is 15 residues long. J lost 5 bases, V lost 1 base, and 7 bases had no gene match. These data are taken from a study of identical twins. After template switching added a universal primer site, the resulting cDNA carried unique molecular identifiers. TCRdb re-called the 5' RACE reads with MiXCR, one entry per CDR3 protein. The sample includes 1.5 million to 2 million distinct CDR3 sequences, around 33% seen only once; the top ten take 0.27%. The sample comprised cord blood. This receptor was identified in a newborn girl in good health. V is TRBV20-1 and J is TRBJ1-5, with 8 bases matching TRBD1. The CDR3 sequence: CSARGLEQGDQPQHF. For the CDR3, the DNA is TGCAGTGCTAGAGGTCTAGAACAGGGGGATCAGCCCCAGCATTTT.